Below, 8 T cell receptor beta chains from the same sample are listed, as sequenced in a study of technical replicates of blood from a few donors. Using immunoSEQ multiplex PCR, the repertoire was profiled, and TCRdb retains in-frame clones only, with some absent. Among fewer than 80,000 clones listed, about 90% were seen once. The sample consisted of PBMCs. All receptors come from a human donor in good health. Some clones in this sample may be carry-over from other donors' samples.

CDR3 DNA: TGTGCCAGTAGTATAGGGCGGTTGGGAGCAGATACGCAGTATTTT. Translating it yields CASSIGRLGADTQYF. The chain joins TRBV19 to TRBJ2-3; possible D gene TRBD2, 5 bases. The CDR3 totals 15 residues. Trimming stripped 1 base from V and 4 bases from J, with 12 bases between. CDR1 is LNHDA, CDR2 SQIVND, per germline (reference sequence).

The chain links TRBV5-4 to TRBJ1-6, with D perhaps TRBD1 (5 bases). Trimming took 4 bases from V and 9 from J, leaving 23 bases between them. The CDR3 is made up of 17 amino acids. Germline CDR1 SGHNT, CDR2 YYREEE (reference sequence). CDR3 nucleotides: TGTGCCAGCAGCGCCCGGGGCCGGGGGGACGGTTCTTCACCCCTCCACTTT. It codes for CASSARGRGDGSSPLHF.

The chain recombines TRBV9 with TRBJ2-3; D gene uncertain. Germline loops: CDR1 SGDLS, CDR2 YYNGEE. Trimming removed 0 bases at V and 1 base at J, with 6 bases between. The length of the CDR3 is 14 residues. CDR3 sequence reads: CASSVVSGTDTQYF. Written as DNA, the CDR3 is TGTGCCAGCAGCGTAGTGAGCGGCACAGATACGCAGTATTTT.

CDR3 bases: TGTGCCAGTAGTCTTGGACAGGGGCACACTGAAGCTTTCTTT. Translation gives CASSLGQGHTEAFF. This chain joins TRBV19 and TRBJ1-1; TRBD1 aligns across 9 bases. The J segment lost 3 bases and the V segment lost 5 bases, leaving 4 bases of the junction unmatched. Germline V gives CDR1 LNHDA, CDR2 SQIVND (reference sequence). The CDR3 covers 14 residues.

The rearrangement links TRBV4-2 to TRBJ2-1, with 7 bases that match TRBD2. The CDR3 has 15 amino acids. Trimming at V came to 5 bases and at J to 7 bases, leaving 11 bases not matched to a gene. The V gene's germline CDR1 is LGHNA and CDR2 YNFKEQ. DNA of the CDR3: TGTGCCAGCAGCTTGGGGGGGAGAAAAGTGAATGAGCAGTTCTTC. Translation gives CASSLGGRKVNEQFF.

The CDR3 region is CAWTPGTYEQYF. CDR3 bases: TGTGCCTGGACGCCCGGGACATACGAGCAGTACTTC. The genes are TRBV30 and TRBJ2-7; possibly TRBD1 for D (6 bases). Germline-derived CDR1 and CDR2 are GTSNPN and SVGIG (reference sequence). The CDR3 extends over 12 amino acids. Trimming removed 4 bases from V and 4 bases from J, with 11 bases in between.

CDR3 coding DNA: TGTGCCAGCAGTTACAGGGGGAACAATCAGCCCCAGCATTTT. It translates to CASSYRGNNQPQHF. The chain joins TRBV6-6 to TRBJ1-5; tentatively, D is TRBD1 (6 bases). Deletions cut 2 bases from V and 3 bases from J, with 8 bases between. The germline CDR1 and CDR2 sequences are MNHNY and SVGAGI (reference sequence). The CDR3 is 14 residues long.

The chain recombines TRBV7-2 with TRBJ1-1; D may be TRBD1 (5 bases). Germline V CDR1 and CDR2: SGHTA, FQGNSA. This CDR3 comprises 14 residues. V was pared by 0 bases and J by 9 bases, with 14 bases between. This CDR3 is CASSLAGGRGKAFF. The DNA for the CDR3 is TGTGCCAGCAGCTTAGCGGGAGGGAGGGGTAAAGCTTTCTTT.